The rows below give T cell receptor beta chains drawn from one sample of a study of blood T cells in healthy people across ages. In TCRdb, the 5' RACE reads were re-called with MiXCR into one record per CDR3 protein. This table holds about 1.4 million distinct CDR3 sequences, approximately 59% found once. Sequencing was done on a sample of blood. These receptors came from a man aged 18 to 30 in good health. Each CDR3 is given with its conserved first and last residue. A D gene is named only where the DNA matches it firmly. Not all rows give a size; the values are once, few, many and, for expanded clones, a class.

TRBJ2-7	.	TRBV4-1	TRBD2	CASSQVAGGLNEQYF	TGCGCCAGCAGCCAAGTAGCGGGAGGGCTCAATGAGCAGTACTTC
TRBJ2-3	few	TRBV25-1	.	CASSDPHRAQLYTDTQYF	TGTGCCAGCAGTGACCCCCACCGGGCCCAATTATACACAGATACGCAGTATTTT
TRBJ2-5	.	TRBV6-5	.	CASSSRTEWQETQYF	TGTGCCAGCAGTTCAAGGACGGAATGGCAAGAGACCCAGTACTTC
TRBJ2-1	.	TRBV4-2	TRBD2	CASSPGREDNEQFF	TGTGCCAGCAGCCCGGGGAGGGAGGACAATGAGCAGTTCTTC
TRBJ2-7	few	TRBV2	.	CASTTTSGRKQYF	TGTGCCAGCACGACAACCTCAGGGAGAAAGCAGTACTTC
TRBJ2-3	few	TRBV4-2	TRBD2	CASSQGGLAGDTDVSDTQYF	TGTGCCAGCAGCCAAGGCGGACTAGCGGGGGATACGGACGTTTCAGATACGCAGTATTTT
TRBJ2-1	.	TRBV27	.	CASRTGRTYNEQFF	TGTGCCAGCAGGACCGGGAGAACCTACAATGAGCAGTTCTTC
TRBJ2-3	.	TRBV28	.	CASSLSGYTSTDTQYF	TGTGCCAGCAGTTTATCGGGTTACACTAGCACAGATACGCAGTATTTT
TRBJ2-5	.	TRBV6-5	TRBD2	CASSSLTSGDSNEQYF	TGTGCCAGCAGTTCGCTGACTAGCGGGGATTCCAATGAGCAGTACTTC
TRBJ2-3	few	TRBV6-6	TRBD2	CASRASTGGTTYTQYF	TGTGCCAGCAGGGCCTCGACGGGGGGGACCACATATACGCAGTATTTT
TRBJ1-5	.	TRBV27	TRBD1	CASAGGGQWRQPQHF	TGTGCCAGCGCAGGGGGGGGACAGTGGAGACAGCCCCAGCATTTT
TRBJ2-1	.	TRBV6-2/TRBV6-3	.	CAGSYLQNEQFF	TGTGCCGGCAGTTATCTACAGAATGAGCAGTTCTTC
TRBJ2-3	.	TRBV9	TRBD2	CASSPRTSGSTQYF	TGTGCCAGCAGCCCCAGGACTAGCGGGAGCACGCAGTATTTT
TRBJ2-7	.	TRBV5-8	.	CASRGAYWGSYEQYF	TGTGCCAGCAGGGGGGCTTATTGGGGTAGTTACGAGCAGTACTTC
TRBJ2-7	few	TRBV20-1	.	CSAPLRSSSYEQYF	TGCAGTGCCCCGCTTAGATCGTCCTCCTACGAGCAGTACTTC
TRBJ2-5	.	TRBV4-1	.	CASSQVGTGWNNEQYF	TGCGCCAGCAGCCAAGTAGGGACGGGATGGAACAATGAGCAGTACTTC
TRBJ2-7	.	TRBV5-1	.	CASRQLAEHEQYF	TGCGCCAGCAGGCAGCTAGCCGAACACGAGCAGTACTTC
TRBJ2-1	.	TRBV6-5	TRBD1	CASSGTGGADNEQFF	TGTGCCAGCAGTGGGACAGGGGGCGCGGATAATGAGCAGTTCTTC
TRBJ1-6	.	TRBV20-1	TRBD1	CSARYRGNSPLHF	TGCAGTGCGAGATACAGGGGTAATTCACCCCTCCACTTT
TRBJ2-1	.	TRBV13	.	CASSLALQGDNEQFF	TGTGCCAGCAGCTTAGCCCTACAGGGTGACAATGAGCAGTTCTTC
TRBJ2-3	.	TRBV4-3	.	CASSQDGSGRTDTQYF	TGCGCCAGCAGCCAAGATGGGTCGGGGCGCACAGATACGCAGTATTTT
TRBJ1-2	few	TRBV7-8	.	CASSLGRGTNYGYTF	TGTGCCAGCAGCTTAGGACGGGGAACTAACTATGGCTACACCTTC